The 18 T cell receptor beta chains presented below share a single source sample, sequenced in a study of CD8+ T cells in alopecia areata. RNA extraction and reverse transcription yielded cDNA as sequencing template. Sequencing used immunoSEQ multiplex PCR; TCRdb keeps in-frame clones, though not all of them. This sample yields roughly 200,000 clones, of which about 56% are seen a single time; roughly 5.3% belongs to the top ten. Specimen: CD8+ T cells sorted from blood. These TCRs come from a human donor in good health.

The genes are TRBV27 and TRBJ2-3, with D hard to call. From germline, CDR1 is MNHEY and CDR2 SMNVEV (reference sequence). The CDR3 contains 14 residues. Trimming stripped 0 bases from V and 2 bases from J, with 6 bases between. The CDR3 reads CASSLSYPTDTQYF. The CDR3 region has the DNA TGTGCCAGCAGTTTATCCTATCCCACAGATACGCAGTATTTT.

The chain joins TRBV29-1 to TRBJ2-7, with 7 bases aligning to TRBD1. This CDR3 has 13 amino acids. The V gene end was trimmed by 7 bases and the J gene end by 0 bases; junction bases not matched to a gene: 6. Per the germline V gene, CDR1 is SQVTM and CDR2 is ANQGSEA. The CDR3 spells CSARDRDSYEQYF. The CDR3 DNA reads as TGCAGCGCCCGGGACAGAGACTCCTACGAGCAGTACTTC.

This clone occurred once. The chain uses TRBV15 and TRBJ1-1, with unresolved D. Germline V lookup: CDR1 LNHNV, CDR2 YYDKDF (reference sequence). The germline V and J ends were trimmed by 5 bases and 0 bases, with 13 bases remaining between them. This CDR3 has 15 amino acids. The chain's CDR3 is CATSGTEILNTEAFF. The CDR3 region has the DNA TGTGCCACCAGCGGAACAGAAATATTGAACACTGAAGCTTTCTTT.

A few counts support this clone. The J gene is TRBJ1-2, the V gene TRBV7-9; TRBD1 agrees at 9 bases. CDR1 SEHNR and CDR2 FQNEAQ come from the germline V gene (reference sequence). V trimming: 6 bases; J trimming: 8 bases; junction bases outside the gene matches: 10. CDR3 length equals 14 residues. CDR3 region: CASRVPGQGQGYTF. For the CDR3, the DNA is TGTGCCAGCAGGGTTCCGGGACAGGGCCAAGGCTACACCTTC.

This clone was picked up a small number of times. The chain joins TRBV7-9 to TRBJ1-1; possible D gene TRBD1, 6 bases. Trimming took 7 bases from V and 3 from J, leaving 15 bases between them. Germline values: CDR1 SEHNR, CDR2 FQNEAQ (reference sequence). The CDR3 is 14 residues long. The CDR3 is CASTLGGRYTEAFF. CDR3 DNA: TGTGCCAGCACCCTGGGGGGCCGCTACACTGAAGCTTTCTTT.

This sequence joins TRBV4-1 and TRBJ2-1; D is possibly TRBD2 (6 bases). This CDR3 has 17 residues. Deletions cut 0 bases from V and 3 bases from J, with 15 bases between. The germline V gene encodes CDR1 MGHRA and CDR2 YSYEKL. CDR3 sequence (DNA): TGCGCCAGCAGCCAAGATAGGGCGGGGTTTGGCTACAATGAGCAGTTCTTC. Its protein is CASSQDRAGFGYNEQFF.

A word on this clone: The identical CDR3 is also encoded by other nucleotide sequences in the sample. The chain links TRBV9 to TRBJ2-3; D gene uncertain. CDR1 is SGDLS, CDR2 YYNGEE, per germline. The CDR3 has 12 amino acids. The V gene lost 3 bases and the J gene lost 2 bases, with 4 bases spanning the gap. The CDR3 DNA sequence: TGTGCCAGCAGCGCCTCCACAGATACGCAGTATTTT. Its translation: CASSASTDTQYF.

The chain employs TRBV7-8 and TRBJ1-2; perhaps TRBD1 as D (6 bases). The germline CDR1 and CDR2 sequences are SGHVS and FQNEAQ. The CDR3 is made up of 13 amino acids. V lost 4 bases to trimming and J lost 8 bases, with 14 bases between them. CDR3 in DNA: TGTGCCAGCAGCTCCGGACAGCTAAGGGGCTACACCTTC. As protein: CASSSGQLRGYTF.

There are a few counts of this clone. This chain connects TRBV7-9 to TRBJ2-3; 10 bases align to TRBD2. CDR1 is SEHNR and CDR2 is FQNEAQ in the germline V gene (reference sequence). V lost 3 bases, J lost 1 base, and 4 bases stayed unmatched. CDR3 length equals 16 residues. CDR3 in amino acids: CASSLNLAGGTDTQYF. In DNA, the CDR3 is TGTGCCAGCAGCTTGAACCTAGCGGGGGGCACAGATACGCAGTATTTT.

CDR3 DNA sequence: TGTGCCAGCAGCGACTCAACATCCTACGAGCAGTACTTC. It is translated as CASSDSTSYEQYF. This sequence joins TRBV5-6 and TRBJ2-7; D gene ambiguous. CDR3 length: 13 amino acids. The germline V gene encodes CDR1 SGHDT and CDR2 YYEEEE. V lost 4 bases and J 1 base, leaving 9 bases between the germline ends.

This chain links TRBV5-1 with TRBJ2-7; no clear D gene. The germline V gene has CDR1 SGHRS and CDR2 YFSETQ. The germline V and J ends were trimmed by 0 bases and 5 bases, with 12 bases remaining between them. The CDR3 totals 14 residues. CDR3 residues: CASSLGQGSHEQYF. CDR3 nucleotide sequence: TGCGCCAGCAGCTTGGGACAAGGAAGCCACGAGCAGTACTTC.

This clone was seen a few times. The V and J genes are TRBV25-1 and TRBJ1-2, with D possibly being TRBD1 (6 bases). Germline CDR1 MGHDK, CDR2 SYGVNS. V was pared by 5 bases and J by 7 bases, with 17 bases between. This CDR3 spans 14 amino acids. The CDR3 sequence is CASSQGLVSSGYTF. The CDR3 DNA sequence: TGTGCCAGCAGTCAGGGGCTGGTTTCCTCTGGCTACACCTTC.

This sequence joins TRBV5-6 and TRBJ2-2, with a tentative D call TRBD1 (5 bases). Germline V lookup: CDR1 SGHDT, CDR2 YYEEEE. The V and J ends lost 4 bases and 7 bases respectively, with 14 bases between them. The CDR3 covers 14 residues. The CDR3 DNA reads TGTGCCAGCAGCAGAACCGACAGATACGGGGAGCTGTTTTTT. Protein product: CASSRTDRYGELFF.

J is TRBJ1-1 and V is TRBV27; TRBD1 aligns across 8 bases. Germline V gene data show CDR1 as MNHEY and CDR2 as SMNVEV (reference sequence). V lost 0 bases to trimming and J lost 2 bases; unmatched junction nucleotides: 2. The CDR3 extends over 15 amino acids. CDR3 in amino acids: CASSLSDRGNTEAFF. The CDR3 nucleotides read TGTGCCAGCAGTTTATCCGACAGGGGAAACACTGAAGCTTTCTTT.

This clone was recorded at least ten times. J is TRBJ2-1 and V is TRBV11-2; 7 bases match TRBD2. The CDR3 covers 16 residues. In germline, CDR1 is SGHAT, CDR2 FQNNGV. Trimming at V came to 4 bases and at J to 7 bases, leaving 13 bases not matched to a gene. CDR3 sequence: CASSSHTANGRNEQFF. CDR3 DNA sequence: TGTGCCAGCAGCTCCCACACCGCCAACGGGAGGAATGAGCAGTTCTTC.

The DNA of the CDR3 is TGTGCCAGCAGCTGGGTCGGGACAGGGGGCGGGTACGAGCAGTACTTC. It encodes CASSWVGTGGGYEQYF. The gene calls are TRBV13 and TRBJ2-7; 12 bases line up with TRBD1. This CDR3 has 16 residues. From germline, CDR1 is PRHDT and CDR2 FYEKMQ (reference sequence). Trimming cost V 4 bases and J 4 bases; bases outside gene matches: 8.

The chain has TRBV27 and TRBJ2-5; 7 nucleotides match TRBD1. This CDR3 region has 15 residues. After removal of 2 bases from V and 4 bases from J, the junction contained 7 bases not matched to a gene. The germline V gene encodes CDR1 MNHEY and CDR2 SMNVEV (reference sequence). The CDR3 sequence is CASSLLQTGRETQYF. The CDR3 DNA follows: TGTGCCAGCAGTTTACTTCAGACAGGGCGAGAGACCCAGTACTTC.

The J gene is TRBJ2-5, the V gene TRBV7-9, with 7 bases identical to TRBD1. The V segment lost 1 base and the J segment 1 base; nucleotides outside the gene matches: 6. CDR3 length equals 16 residues. In germline, CDR1 is SEHNR, CDR2 FQNEAQ (reference sequence). The CDR3 is CASSLDRDSSQETQYF. Written as DNA, the CDR3 is TGTGCCAGCAGCTTAGACCGGGACAGCTCCCAAGAGACCCAGTACTTC.